The 2 T cell receptor beta chains in this list originate from one sample, sequenced in a study of T cell responses to AZD1222 COVID-19 vaccine. TCRdb's copy holds only in-frame clones and misses some; the assay was immunoSEQ multiplex PCR. Of more than 85,000 clones listed, 87% are singletons. This sample comprised peripheral blood, obtained 28 days after the second AZD1222 dose. These receptor sequences come from an adult who received the AZD1222 COVID-19 vaccine.

This chain uses TRBV19 with TRBJ2-5; D is perhaps TRBD1 or TRBD2 (7 bases each). This CDR3 comprises 16 residues. The ends were cut back, 6 bases at V and 1 base at J, with 18 bases in the middle. In germline, CDR1 is LNHDA, CDR2 SQIVND (reference sequence). The CDR3: CASRRGGGGFQETQYF. The CDR3, as DNA: TGTGCCAGTAGGAGGGGAGGGGGCGGTTTCCAAGAGACCCAGTACTTC.

This clone showed up just a few times. This sequence joins TRBV5-4 and TRBJ1-2; a weak D match, TRBD1 (5 bases). Deletions cut 1 base from V and 4 bases from J, with 11 bases between. Germline CDR1 reads SGHNT; CDR2 reads YYREEE (reference sequence). The CDR3 sequence is 14 residues long. CDR3 sequence reads: CASSLQGSVYGYTF. CDR3 nucleotides: TGTGCCAGCAGCTTGCAGGGCAGTGTCTATGGCTACACCTTC. The full variable domain, its missing parts supplied by reference TRBV5-4 and TRBJ1-2, is ETGVTQSPTHLIKTRGQQVTLRCSSQSGHNTVSWYQQALGQGPQFIFQYYREEENGRGNFPPRFSGLQFPNYSSELNVNALELDDSALYLCASSLQGSVYGYTFGSGTRLTVV.